The 18 T cell receptor beta chains reported below all come from one sample, sequenced in a study of early T cells in non-severe SARS-CoV-2 infection. One entry per CDR3 protein results from TCRdb running MiXCR on the 5' RACE reads. The table shows 100,000 or so distinct CDR3 sequences, with around 12% occurring only once. Input material: whole blood. All receptors come from an adult who was a healthcare worker with PCR-confirmed SARS-CoV-2 infection or an uninfected control (not recorded which).

There are many counts of this clonotype. DNA for the CDR3: TGTGCCAGCAGTGGCCTTCGGGGCGGGGCGTACAATGAGCAGTTCTTC. Translating gives CASSGLRGGAYNEQFF. J is TRBJ2-1 and V is TRBV6-5, with D possibly being TRBD2 (6 bases). Trimming removed 5 bases at V and 4 bases at J, with 18 bases between. The CDR3 consists of 16 residues. In germline, CDR1 is MNHEY, CDR2 SVGAGI.

This clonotype was counted between two and nine times. The chain uses TRBV2 and TRBJ2-7; D might be TRBD2 (5 bases). The CDR3 has 14 residues. V shed 7 bases and J shed 2 bases, with 15 bases lying between them. Germline loops: CDR1 SNHLY, CDR2 FYNNEI. The CDR3: CASKRQWRTYEQYF. In nucleotides, the CDR3 is TGTGCCAGCAAGCGGCAGTGGAGAACCTACGAGCAGTACTTC.

This clonotype showed up many times. The rearrangement links TRBV27 to TRBJ2-7; D is uncertain. The CDR3 contains 11 residues. The germline V gene has CDR1 MNHEY and CDR2 SMNVEV (reference sequence). With 6 bases removed from V and 2 bases from J, the gap between germline ends came to 5 bases. The DNA of the CDR3 is TGTGCCAGCAGCAGAGCCTACGAGCAGTACTTC. It is translated as CASSRAYEQYF.

This clonotype was seen a handful of times. V and J are TRBV19 and TRBJ2-5; D is unclear. CDR1 and CDR2 (germline): LNHDA, SQIVND (reference sequence). V was shortened by 2 bases and J by 7 bases, with 5 bases between the two germline ends. The CDR3 contains 11 residues. The CDR3 protein is CASSIKGTQYF. The CDR3 DNA follows: TGTGCCAGTAGTATAAAAGGGACCCAGTACTTC.

A few counts support this clonotype. V and J are TRBV20-1 and TRBJ1-1; 7 positions agree with TRBD1. The CDR3 totals 14 residues. Germline assignment: CDR1 DFQATT and CDR2 SNEGSKA (reference sequence). V shed 6 bases and J 3 bases; nucleotides not matched to a gene: 10. CDR3 loop: CSAPRQGGYTEAFF. DNA of the CDR3: TGCAGTGCCCCCAGACAGGGAGGGTACACTGAAGCTTTCTTT.

This clonotype has at least ten counts. V usage is TRBV20-1 and J usage is TRBJ1-6; 7 bases fit TRBD1. The V gene's germline CDR1 is DFQATT and CDR2 SNEGSKA (reference sequence). With 4 bases clipped from V and 9 bases from J, the junction kept 15 bases outside the gene matches. The CDR3 extends over 16 amino acids. CDR3 DNA: TGCAGTGCTACCAGATCGCAGGGGGGCGTGGGTTCACCCCTCCACTTT. Protein: CSATRSQGGVGSPLHF.

This clonotype was recorded at least ten times. The chain has TRBV29-1 and TRBJ2-1, with a tentative D call TRBD1 (8 bases). Germline CDR1 is SQVTM and CDR2 is ANQGSEA. Trimming pared 4 bases from V and 7 bases from J, leaving 17 bases between. This CDR3 contains 14 residues. The CDR3 reads CSVVIGQGGNEQFF. In DNA form, the CDR3 reads TGCAGCGTTGTGATCGGACAGGGAGGGAATGAGCAGTTCTTC.

This chain connects TRBV5-1 to TRBJ2-7; 7 bases are shared with TRBD2. The CDR3 extends over 17 amino acids. V shed 1 base and J 2 bases; nucleotides not matched to a gene: 12. The V gene's germline CDR1 is SGHRS and CDR2 YFSETQ. CDR3 residues: CASSLYSGRNHTYEQYF. The DNA of the CDR3 is TGCGCCAGCAGCTTGTATTCCGGGAGGAACCATACCTACGAGCAGTACTTC.

The genes are TRBV29-1 and TRBJ2-1; TRBD2 agrees at 12 bases. Germline CDR1 reads SQVTM; CDR2 reads ANQGSEA. The V gene end was trimmed by 6 bases and the J gene end by 4 bases; junction bases not matched to a gene: 13. The length of the CDR3 is 17 residues. The CDR3 spells CSVPPLASGRGYNEQFF. The DNA of the CDR3 is TGCAGCGTACCCCCTCTGGCTAGCGGGAGGGGTTACAATGAGCAGTTCTTC.

Note on this clonotype: In this CDR3 the conserved last residue, phenylalanine or tryptophan, is missing, so a read error is likely. The V and J genes are TRBV28 and TRBJ2-7; D uncertain. V was clipped by 3 bases and J by 4 bases, with 7 bases between them. CDR1 is MDHEN and CDR2 is SYDVKM in the germline V gene. The CDR3 loop spans 12 amino acids. This CDR3 reads CASSFRVYEQYS. The CDR3 bases are TGTGCCAGCAGTTTTAGGGTGTACGAGCAGTACTCC.

This chain connects TRBV6-6 to TRBJ2-3; D not certain. V was shortened by 6 bases and J by 4 bases, with 14 bases between the two germline ends. Germline V gene lookup returns CDR1 MNHNY and CDR2 SVGAGI (reference sequence). The CDR3 has 14 amino acids. The CDR3 sequence is CASSPSGPADTQYF. CDR3 DNA sequence: TGTGCCAGCAGCCCCTCGGGCCCCGCAGATACGCAGTATTTT.

The chain carries TRBV4-3 and TRBJ1-2; D remains ambiguous. Between the trimmed V and J ends, which lost 1 base and 7 bases, there was a span of 10 bases. Germline V lookup: CDR1 LGHNA, CDR2 YSLEER. CDR3 length: 13 residues. The CDR3 DNA reads TGCGCCAGCAGCCAAGCAGACGGCGGTGGCTACACCTTC. It yields the protein CASSQADGGGYTF.

The chain couples TRBV29-1 to TRBJ2-3, with 7 bases aligning to TRBD2. Germline CDR1 reads SQVTM; CDR2 reads ANQGSEA. This CDR3 contains 14 residues. V lost 3 bases and J lost 2; bases outside the gene matches: 5. The DNA for the CDR3 is TGCAGCGTTGAGCCAGCGGGAAACACAGATACGCAGTATTTT. Translating gives CSVEPAGNTDTQYF.

This clonotype is medium-sized within its sample. The chain links TRBV20-1 to TRBJ1-1; D is perhaps TRBD1 (5 bases). The CDR3 consists of 14 residues. V lost 3 bases to trimming and J lost 3 bases, with 14 bases between them. Germline CDR1 and CDR2: DFQATT and SNEGSKA (reference sequence). The CDR3 coding sequence is TGCAGTGCTAGTGGACATAGGGATTACACTGAAGCTTTCTTT. Its protein product is CSASGHRDYTEAFF.

This clonotype occurred a few times. The chain has TRBV3-1 and TRBJ2-1, with 10 bases that match TRBD2. CDR1 is LGHDT, CDR2 YNNKEL, per germline (reference sequence). This CDR3 region has 16 residues. The V and J ends lost 1 base and 6 bases, in that order; junction bases with no gene match: 6. This chain's CDR3 is CASSQVSSGRSNEQFF. Here the CDR3 DNA reads TGTGCCAGCAGCCAAGTATCTAGCGGGAGAAGCAATGAGCAGTTCTTC.

In its sample, this clonotype was seen many times. V and J are TRBV6-4 and TRBJ2-3; D is unclear. Trimming pared 3 bases from V and 3 bases from J, leaving 7 bases between. Germline V gives CDR1 MRHNA, CDR2 SNTAGT. The CDR3 spans 13 residues. CDR3 loop: CASSEQPTDTQYF. The CDR3 DNA follows: TGTGCCAGCAGTGAACAGCCGACAGATACGCAGTATTTT.

This clonotype was recorded a few times. The rearrangement joins TRBV9 to TRBJ2-1, with D perhaps matching TRBD2 (6 bases). Germline CDR1 is SGDLS and CDR2 is YYNGEE. V was shortened by 2 bases and J by 6 bases, with 21 bases between the two germline ends. The CDR3 has 17 amino acids. CDR3: CASSVDPGLAHSNEQFF. The CDR3, as DNA: TGTGCCAGCAGCGTTGATCCGGGGCTAGCGCATAGCAATGAGCAGTTCTTC.

V usage is TRBV9 and J usage is TRBJ2-2; D might be TRBD2 (6 bases). This CDR3 comprises 15 residues. V shed 2 bases and J shed 4 bases, with 12 bases lying between them. Germline V lookup: CDR1 SGDLS, CDR2 YYNGEE. CDR3 amino acids: CASSVGGSGTGELFF. CDR3 nucleotides: TGTGCCAGCAGCGTCGGAGGGAGTGGCACCGGGGAGCTGTTTTTT. The full variable domain, in which reference TRBV9 and TRBJ2-2 provide the parts outside the CDR3, is DSGVTQTPKHLITATGQRVTLRCSPRSGDLSVYWYQQSLDQGLQFLIQYYNGEERAKGNILERFSAQQFPDLHSELNLSSLELGDSALYFCASSVGGSGTGELFFGEGSRLTVL.